The 25 T cell receptor beta chains below all came from one sample that was sequenced in a study of shared clonotypes between healthy human individuals (dated by TCRdb to 2020 to 2021). Library preparation used the immunoSEQ multiplex PCR assay. TCRdb stores this immuneACCESS table with in-frame sequences only. Part of the clones is absent; in the studies checked, under half of the shortfall reflects unresolved V genes, and no reason is known for the rest. For this sample there are 1 million to 1.3 million clones; approximately 80% appear just once. Roughly 0.57% of the sample lies in the top ten. Sequences were obtained from memory CD4+ T cells from PBMCs. The cell subset or site label on this specimen signifies: CD45RA-negative fraction. These receptors were collected from a man between 18 and 29 years old in good health. Some clones in this sample may be carry-over from other donors' samples.

V is TRBV4-1 and J is TRBJ2-3; D unresolved. Germline V gene sequence: CDR1 MGHRA, CDR2 YSYEKL. Trimming took 1 base from V and 1 from J, leaving 3 bases between them. The CDR3 loop spans 13 amino acids. This CDR3 reads CASSQAGTDTQYF. DNA for the CDR3: TGCGCCAGCAGCCAAGCGGGCACAGATACGCAGTATTTT.

This chain connects TRBV30 to TRBJ2-3; D perhaps matches TRBD1 (5 bases). V dropped 4 bases and J dropped 1 base, with 12 bases sitting between them. This CDR3 is 14 amino acids long. From germline, CDR1 is GTSNPN and CDR2 SVGIG (reference sequence). For the CDR3, the DNA is TGTGCCTGGAAAAGGTCCAGGGGCACAGATACGCAGTATTTT. Translating it yields CAWKRSRGTDTQYF.

This chain connects TRBV5-1 to TRBJ1-5; D not resolved. V was trimmed by 1 base and J by 3 bases, leaving 11 bases between them. The CDR3 spans 15 residues. Germline V lookup: CDR1 SGHRS, CDR2 YFSETQ. CDR3 DNA sequence: TGCGCCAGCAGCTTGAAGGGTGGTGTCAATCAGCCCCAGCATTTT. It codes for CASSLKGGVNQPQHF.

The chain employs TRBV28 and TRBJ1-2; D is ambiguous. CDR1 and CDR2 (germline): MDHEN, SYDVKM. V was trimmed by 6 bases and J by 4 bases, leaving 9 bases between them. This CDR3 region has 12 residues. CDR3 sequence: CASSSAFYGYTF. Here the CDR3 DNA reads TGTGCCAGCAGCTCAGCTTTCTATGGCTACACCTTC.

In the case of this clone: The same CDR3 also results from other DNA sequences found in this sample. This CDR3 reads CASSIDSQSSYEQYF. CDR3 nucleotide sequence: TGTGCCAGTAGTATAGATTCCCAGTCCTCCTACGAGCAGTACTTC. This chain links TRBV19 with TRBJ2-7; D ambiguous. Germline values: CDR1 LNHDA, CDR2 SQIVND (reference sequence). The CDR3 extends over 15 amino acids. Between the trimmed V and J ends, which lost 0 bases and 0 bases, there was a span of 9 bases.

The chain combines TRBV9 with TRBJ2-5, with D perhaps matching TRBD2 (6 bases). V gave up 4 bases and J gave up 7 bases, with 14 bases separating them. CDR1 is SGDLS, CDR2 YYNGEE, per germline. This CDR3 is 13 amino acids long. CDR3 DNA sequence: TGTGCCAGCAGCCAGGTGGGGGGTGGGACCCAGTACTTC. Residues: CASSQVGGGTQYF.

The gene calls are TRBV7-9 and TRBJ2-7; no firm D call. This CDR3 contains 13 residues. Germline V lookup: CDR1 SEHNR, CDR2 FQNEAQ (reference sequence). V lost 3 bases and J 3 bases, leaving 9 bases between the germline ends. CDR3 residues: CASSFAGFYEQYF. In DNA, the CDR3 is TGTGCCAGCAGCTTTGCAGGCTTCTACGAGCAGTACTTC.

The chain is built from TRBV11-2 and TRBJ2-7; D unresolved. This CDR3 contains 12 residues. Deletions cut 3 bases from V and 4 bases from J, with 7 bases between. CDR1 SGHAT and CDR2 FQNNGV come from the germline V gene. In DNA form, the CDR3 reads TGTGCCAGCAGCTTGGAAGGATACGAGCAGTACTTC. Its protein is CASSLEGYEQYF.

The chain couples TRBV4-2 to TRBJ2-3, with D perhaps given as TRBD1 or TRBD2 (7 bases each). This CDR3 is 11 amino acids long. Looked up from germline, CDR1 is LGHNA and CDR2 is YNFKEQ. CDR3 DNA sequence: TGTGTAGGGAGGGGGCGAGATACGCAGTATTTT. Translated, it gives CVGRGRDTQYF.

The rearrangement links TRBV19 to TRBJ2-1, with D perhaps given as TRBD1 or TRBD2 (5 bases each). V was pared by 8 bases and J by 9 bases, with 17 bases between. CDR3 length equals 13 residues. Germline-derived CDR1 and CDR2 are LNHDA and SQIVND (reference sequence). The CDR3 bases are TGTGCCAGTTCTCGGGACCAAGTAGGTGAGCAGTTCTTC. This encodes CASSRDQVGEQFF.

J is TRBJ2-4 and V is TRBV7-9; D not resolved. The CDR3 length is 15 residues. Germline values: CDR1 SEHNR, CDR2 FQNEAQ (reference sequence). V shed 5 bases and J shed 2 bases, with 13 bases lying between them. CDR3 amino acids: CASSTVSGSKNIQYF. The DNA for the CDR3 is TGTGCCAGCAGCACCGTCTCGGGCTCCAAAAACATTCAGTACTTC.

The chain combines TRBV28 with TRBJ1-5; 10 bases align to TRBD1. J gave up 6 bases and V 6 bases, and 14 bases lay outside the gene matches. CDR1 and CDR2 (germline): MDHEN, SYDVKM. The CDR3 totals 17 residues. The CDR3 is CASRHDRGRQWGQPQHF. CDR3 bases: TGTGCCAGCAGGCACGACAGGGGGCGGCAATGGGGTCAGCCCCAGCATTTT.

This clone was counted ten times or more. The CDR3 here is CASSPRFSGANVLTF. Written as DNA, the CDR3 is TGTGCCAGCAGTCCGAGGTTTTCTGGGGCCAACGTCCTGACTTTC. The genes are TRBV28 and TRBJ2-6; no definite D call. The germline CDR1 and CDR2 sequences are MDHEN and SYDVKM. The germline V and J ends were trimmed by 5 bases and 1 base, with 9 bases remaining between them. The CDR3 runs 15 residues. The full variable domain, rest sourced from reference TRBV28 and TRBJ2-6, is DVKVTQSSRYLVKRTGEKVFLECVQDMDHENMFWYRQDPGLGLRLIYFSYDVKMKEKGDIPEGYSVSREKKERFSLILESASTNQTSMYLCASSPRFSGANVLTFGAGSRLTVL.

The chain employs TRBV6-1 and TRBJ1-1, with D unresolved. This CDR3 has 14 amino acids. Deletions cut 2 bases from V and 3 bases from J, with 10 bases between. CDR1 MNHNS and CDR2 SASEGT come from the germline V gene. CDR3 protein: CASSEFGEDTEAFF. Written as DNA, the CDR3 is TGTGCCAGCAGTGAATTTGGAGAAGACACTGAAGCTTTCTTT.

The chain recombines TRBV2 with TRBJ1-1; D is ambiguous. The V and J ends lost 4 bases and 1 base respectively, with 7 bases between them. The CDR3 runs 13 residues. In germline, CDR1 is SNHLY, CDR2 FYNNEI. The CDR3 bases are TGTGCCAGCAGTGTAGCCAGGAACACTGAAGCTTTCTTT. As protein: CASSVARNTEAFF.

A few counts support this clone. The chain links TRBV4-3 to TRBJ2-1, with D perhaps matching TRBD2 (6 bases). The CDR3 totals 15 residues. Germline V gene data show CDR1 as LGHNA and CDR2 as YSLEER. Trimming stripped 3 bases from V and 3 bases from J, with 12 bases between. The CDR3 nucleotides are TGCGCCAGCAGCCAGGACGAGGGACTCTACAATGAGCAGTTCTTC. Protein: CASSQDEGLYNEQFF.

The CDR3 region has the DNA TGTGCCAGCAGTGAGGGACGCTCGAACACTGAAGCTTTCTTT. Its protein is CASSEGRSNTEAFF. The rearrangement links TRBV25-1 to TRBJ1-1; tentatively, D is TRBD1 (5 bases). Germline values: CDR1 MGHDK, CDR2 SYGVNS. This CDR3 comprises 14 residues. V lost 3 bases and J 1 base, leaving 9 bases between the germline ends.

The chain uses TRBV19 and TRBJ1-4; TRBD1 aligns across 8 bases. The germline V gene has CDR1 LNHDA and CDR2 SQIVND (reference sequence). The CDR3 spans 14 residues. J lost 7 bases, V lost 8 bases, and 9 bases had no gene match. DNA for the CDR3: TGTGCCAGTTGGGACGGTGACAGGGGTGAAAAACTGTTTTTT. Translated: CASWDGDRGEKLFF. Full variable domain (missing parts from reference TRBV19 and TRBJ1-4): DGGITQSPKYLFRKEGQNVTLSCEQNLNHDAMYWYRQDPGQGLRLIYYSQIVNDFQKGDIAEGYSVSREKKESFPLTVTSAQKNPTAFYLCASWDGDRGEKLFFGSGTQLSVL.

As for this clone: Other DNA variants within this sample encode the same CDR3. V and J are TRBV2 and TRBJ2-7; D remains unclear. The V and J ends lost 6 bases and 0 bases respectively, with 6 bases between them. CDR1 is SNHLY, CDR2 FYNNEI, per germline. CDR3 length: 12 amino acids. The CDR3 sequence: CASSATSYEQYF. The CDR3 DNA is TGTGCCAGCAGCGCCACCTCCTACGAGCAGTACTTC.

V usage is TRBV15 and J usage is TRBJ1-2; 8 positions match TRBD1. V lost 4 bases and J lost 4; bases outside the gene matches: 11. Germline V lookup: CDR1 LNHNV, CDR2 YYDKDF (reference sequence). This CDR3 has 16 amino acids. Here the CDR3 reads CATSTLGAGGIYGYTF. The CDR3, as DNA: TGTGCCACCAGCACTCTTGGGGCAGGGGGCATCTATGGCTACACCTTC.

This clone was recorded a few times. The rearrangement joins TRBV6-1 to TRBJ2-7; D remains unclear. From germline, CDR1 is MNHNS and CDR2 SASEGT. This CDR3 region has 13 residues. Trimming cost V 4 bases and J 2 bases, with 9 bases left between them. The DNA of the CDR3 is TGTGCCAGCAGTGGCGGATCGACCTACGAGCAGTACTTC. As protein: CASSGGSTYEQYF.

This sequence joins TRBV29-1 and TRBJ2-7, with 9 bases fitting TRBD1. V was clipped by 7 bases and J by 4 bases; unmatched bases: 11. The CDR3 consists of 14 residues. Germline V gene data show CDR1 as SQVTM and CDR2 as ANQGSEA. CDR3 in amino acids: CSASRATGGYEQYF. CDR3 bases: TGCAGCGCCTCACGAGCGACAGGGGGTTACGAGCAGTACTTC.

The chain combines TRBV18 with TRBJ2-7; D tentatively fits TRBD1 or TRBD2 (5 bases each). Trimming cost V 4 bases and J 6 bases, with 25 bases left between them. Germline V gene sequence: CDR1 KGHSH, CDR2 LQKENI. This CDR3 comprises 17 residues. CDR3 nucleotide sequence: TGTGCCAGCTCACGATGGCTGGGGGTAGCCCCCGAGGGCGAGCAGTACTTC. It yields the protein CASSRWLGVAPEGEQYF.

This chain connects TRBV7-2 to TRBJ2-1; 7 bases are shared with TRBD2. Trimming cost V 1 base and J 10 bases; bases outside gene matches: 7. This CDR3 has 14 amino acids. From germline, CDR1 is SGHTA and CDR2 FQGNSA. The CDR3 reads CASSLGGSLREQFF. The CDR3 DNA sequence: TGTGCCAGCAGCTTAGGCGGGAGCCTCCGGGAGCAGTTCTTC.

As DNA, the CDR3 is TGTGCCAGCAGCTTGGGGGGACTTTACAATGAGCAGTTCTTC. It yields the protein CASSLGGLYNEQFF. The V gene is TRBV13, the J gene TRBJ2-1; D is perhaps TRBD2 (6 bases). This CDR3 is built from 14 residues. Germline CDR1 reads PRHDT; CDR2 reads FYEKMQ (reference sequence). The V and J ends lost 3 bases and 4 bases respectively, with 10 bases between them.